Following are 14 T cell receptor beta chains from one sample sequenced in a study of T cell responses to AZD1222 COVID-19 vaccine. Generated by immunoSEQ multiplex PCR, the TCRdb table keeps only in-frame clones and is missing some. In the table there are tens of thousands of clones, approximately 89% of which are singletons. Sequenced here: peripheral blood, sampled on day 0 of MenACWY control vaccination. These TCRs come from an adult in good health.

V and J are TRBV16 and TRBJ2-3, with D unresolved. Germline loops: CDR1 KGHSY, CDR2 FQNENV. Trimming pared 2 bases from V and 2 bases from J, leaving 2 bases between. The CDR3 is 12 residues long. The CDR3 DNA reads TGTGCCAGCAGCCAAGCCACAGATACGCAGTATTTT. Translation gives CASSQATDTQYF.

The chain links TRBV19 to TRBJ2-1; D is perhaps TRBD1 (5 bases). The germline CDR1 and CDR2 sequences are LNHDA and SQIVND (reference sequence). CDR3 length: 16 amino acids. Trimming removed 10 bases at V and 0 bases at J, with 19 bases between. CDR3: CATTGPLLRSYNEQFF. The CDR3 DNA follows: TGTGCCACCACAGGCCCCCTACTACGCTCCTACAATGAGCAGTTCTTC.

The chain employs TRBV28 and TRBJ2-7; D perhaps matches TRBD1 (5 bases). This CDR3 comprises 14 residues. Germline CDR1 is MDHEN and CDR2 is SYDVKM. Deletions cut 6 bases from V and 1 base from J, with 13 bases between. The CDR3 coding sequence is TGTGCCAGCAGGACGACAGCCCGATCCTACGAGCAGTACTTC. Its translation: CASRTTARSYEQYF.

The chain is built from TRBV12-3 or TRBV12-4 and TRBJ2-7; no clear D. The V end was cut by 4 bases, the J end by 7 bases, with 8 bases between. The CDR3 length is 11 residues. The CDR3 DNA follows: TGTGCCAGCAGTTCGGCCGGGGAGCAGTACTTC. Translated: CASSSAGEQYF.

This chain joins TRBV19 and TRBJ1-1; 7 nucleotides align to TRBD1. The junction had 8 bases not matched to a gene; V was cut back by 1 base and J by 6 bases. Germline V gene sequence: CDR1 LNHDA, CDR2 SQIVND (reference sequence). This CDR3 has 15 amino acids. CDR3 bases: TGTGCCAGTAGTATAGGTCGTAGACAGGGCGCTGAAGCTTTCTTT. It is translated as CASSIGRRQGAEAFF.

The CDR3 spells CASSLGGGPREQYF. DNA for the CDR3: TGTGCCAGCAGCTTGGGGGGAGGGCCGAGGGAGCAGTACTTC. This chain uses TRBV5-4 with TRBJ2-7; 7 bases are shared with TRBD2. The germline V gene encodes CDR1 SGHNT and CDR2 YYREEE (reference sequence). CDR3 size: 14 residues. After removal of 0 bases from V and 7 bases from J, the junction contained 7 bases not matched to a gene.

The genes are TRBV6-5 and TRBJ2-2, with a possible D match to TRBD2 (5 bases). Looked up from germline, CDR1 is MNHEY and CDR2 is SVGAGI. The CDR3 runs 15 residues. The V gene lost 6 bases and the J gene lost 5 bases, with 16 bases spanning the gap. The CDR3 loop reads CASREASLGTGELFF. The CDR3 coding sequence is TGTGCCAGCAGGGAGGCCTCGTTGGGGACCGGGGAGCTGTTTTTT.

The genes are TRBV19 and TRBJ1-4; D is perhaps TRBD1 (6 bases). Germline values: CDR1 LNHDA, CDR2 SQIVND (reference sequence). This CDR3 spans 13 amino acids. Deletions cut 6 bases from V and 5 bases from J, with 10 bases between. CDR3 sequence: CASSEGDNEKLFF. The CDR3, as DNA: TGTGCCAGTAGCGAGGGGGACAATGAAAAACTGTTTTTT.

The gene calls are TRBV7-2 and TRBJ1-1, with 8 positions matching TRBD1. Germline V gene sequence: CDR1 SGHTA, CDR2 FQGNSA. V lost 0 bases and J lost 8; bases outside the gene matches: 2. The CDR3 extends over 13 amino acids. This CDR3 reads CASSLARDREAFF. CDR3 DNA: TGTGCCAGCAGCTTAGCCCGGGACAGGGAAGCTTTCTTT.

The V call is TRBV3-1 (or the pseudogene TRBV3-2), the J call TRBJ2-1; 7 positions agree with TRBD2. The V gene's germline CDR1 is LGHDT and CDR2 YNNKEL (reference sequence). Unmatched junction bases numbered 14, after V lost 7 bases and J lost 8 bases. This CDR3 spans 15 amino acids. The CDR3 reads CASTTRGGSKDEQFF. CDR3 in DNA: TGTGCCAGCACCACTCGGGGCGGGAGTAAAGATGAGCAGTTCTTC.

The CDR3 loop is CASSKFTYEQYF. The DNA of the CDR3 is TGTGCCAGCAGCAAATTCACCTACGAGCAGTACTTC. The genes are TRBV21-1 and TRBJ2-7; TRBD1 reflects the table's D call only, with no check against the DNA. TRBV21-1 has pseudogene status. The CDR3 is 12 amino acids.

V usage is TRBV11-2 and J usage is TRBJ2-5; TRBD2 aligns across 11 bases. Germline trimming cut 3 bases from V and 2 bases from J; bases unmatched to any gene: 5. CDR1 is SGHAT, CDR2 FQNNGV, per germline. CDR3 size: 16 residues. CDR3 sequence (DNA): TGTGCCAGCAGCTTTCGGACTAGCGGGCCTCAAGAGACCCAGTACTTC. Encoded protein: CASSFRTSGPQETQYF.

This clone was seen only once. The chain carries TRBV11-2 and TRBJ2-5; D gene ambiguous. The CDR3 has 15 amino acids. V was clipped by 5 bases and J by 2 bases, with 15 bases between them. Germline CDR1 and CDR2: SGHAT and FQNNGV. CDR3 nucleotide sequence: TGTGCCAGCAGCCTCCCTCTGGGCAGGCAAGAGACCCAGTACTTC. Its protein product is CASSLPLGRQETQYF.

The V gene is TRBV5-8, the J gene TRBJ1-2; 9 nucleotides agree with TRBD1. Trimming at V came to 4 bases and at J to 2 bases, leaving 6 bases not matched to a gene. This CDR3 is built from 15 residues. Germline V gives CDR1 SGHTS, CDR2 YDEGEE. The CDR3 nucleotides are TGTGCCAGCAGCGGGGACAGGGCAATGAACTATGGCTACACCTTC. Its protein is CASSGDRAMNYGYTF.